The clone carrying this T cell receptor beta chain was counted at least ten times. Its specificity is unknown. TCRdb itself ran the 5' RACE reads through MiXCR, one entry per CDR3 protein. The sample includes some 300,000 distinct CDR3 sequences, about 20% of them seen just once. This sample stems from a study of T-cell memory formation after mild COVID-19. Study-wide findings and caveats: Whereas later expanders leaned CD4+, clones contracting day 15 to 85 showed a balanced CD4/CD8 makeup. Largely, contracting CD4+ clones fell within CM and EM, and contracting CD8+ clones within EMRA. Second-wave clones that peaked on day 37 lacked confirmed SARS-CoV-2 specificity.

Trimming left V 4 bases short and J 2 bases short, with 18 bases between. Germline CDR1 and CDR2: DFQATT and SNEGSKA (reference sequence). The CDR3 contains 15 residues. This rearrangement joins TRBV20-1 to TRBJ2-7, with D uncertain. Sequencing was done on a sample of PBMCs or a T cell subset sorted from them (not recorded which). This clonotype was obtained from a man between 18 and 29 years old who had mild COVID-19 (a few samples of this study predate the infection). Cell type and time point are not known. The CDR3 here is CSAIAGSMATYEQYF. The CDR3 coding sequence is TGCAGTGCTATAGCCGGCTCGATGGCCACCTACGAGCAGTACTTC.